What follows describes a single T cell receptor beta chain. Antigen specificity is unknown. CDR1 is ENHRY and CDR2 is SYGVKD in the germline V gene. The CDR3 totals 16 residues. The V and J ends lost 4 bases and 5 bases, in that order; junction bases with no gene match: 8. The data are from a study of T cells after posttransplantation cyclophosphamide. Study results and caveats: TRB clonality was highly associated with recipient CMV seropositivity and reactivation. Skin or GI-infiltrating T cells shared few TRB sequences with blood. Later blood repertoires were often dominated by clones from the donor CD8+ memory compartment.

TCRdb's table, derived via immunoSEQ multiplex PCR, lists solely in-frame clones and lacks some. The sample lists fewer than 25,000 clones, roughly 83% occurring once. The chain links TRBV10-3 to TRBJ2-1, with TRBD2 matching 10 bases. The clonotype was recovered from a woman aged 60-70 years with a blood cancer, CMV-positive, and with a related stem cell donor. Sequenced sample: PBMCs. The DNA for the CDR3 is TGTGCCATCAGTGTAAAAGCGGGAGGGTTCAACAATGAGCAGTTCTTC. This codes for CAISVKAGGFNNEQFF.